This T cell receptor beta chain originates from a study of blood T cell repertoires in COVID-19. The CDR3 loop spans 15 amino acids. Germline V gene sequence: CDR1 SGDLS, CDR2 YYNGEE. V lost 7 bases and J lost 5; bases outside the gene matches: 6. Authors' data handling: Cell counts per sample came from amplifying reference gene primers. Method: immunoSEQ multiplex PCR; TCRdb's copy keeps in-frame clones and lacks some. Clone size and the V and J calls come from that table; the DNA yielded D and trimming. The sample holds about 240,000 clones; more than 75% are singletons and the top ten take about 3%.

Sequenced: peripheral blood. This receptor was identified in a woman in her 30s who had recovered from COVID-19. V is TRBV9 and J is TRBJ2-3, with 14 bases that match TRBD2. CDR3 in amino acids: CASGRLAGGLDTQYF. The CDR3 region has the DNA TGTGCCAGCGGCCGACTAGCGGGGGGGCTAGATACGCAGTATTTT.